The text below deals with one TCR beta chain. The identical CDR3 is also encoded by other nucleotide sequences in the sample. CDR1 SGDLS and CDR2 YYNGEE come from the germline V gene. The CDR3 totals 12 residues. V dropped 0 bases and J dropped 10; count of bases not matched to a gene: 1. The authors' processing: Reference gene primer amplification yielded estimated nucleated cell counts. The assay was immunoSEQ multiplex PCR, and TCRdb's table has in-frame clones only and misses some. V, J and clone size were drawn from that table, and D and trimming were deduced from the DNA. This sample yields some 250,000 clones, of which under 90% are seen a single time; 4.2% belongs to the top ten. This sample is part of a study of blood T cell repertoires in COVID-19.

The chain is built from TRBV9 and TRBJ2-1; 7 nucleotides align to TRBD1. The sequence derives from a man aged 60 to 75 with acute or convalescent COVID-19. Source material: peripheral blood. This CDR3 is CASSVGGGEQFF. The CDR3 nucleotides are TGTGCCAGCAGCGTAGGAGGGGGCGAGCAGTTCTTC.